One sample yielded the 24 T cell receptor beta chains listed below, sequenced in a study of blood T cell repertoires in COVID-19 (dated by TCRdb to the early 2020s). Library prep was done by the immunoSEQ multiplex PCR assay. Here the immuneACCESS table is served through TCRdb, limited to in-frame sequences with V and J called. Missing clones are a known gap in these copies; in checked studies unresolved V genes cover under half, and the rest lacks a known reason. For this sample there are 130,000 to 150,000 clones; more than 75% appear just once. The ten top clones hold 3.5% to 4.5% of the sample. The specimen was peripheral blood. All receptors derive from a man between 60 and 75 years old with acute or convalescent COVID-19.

The CDR3 coding sequence is TGTGCCAGCAGCTTATACGCAGGGGGTGTTTCACCCCTCCACTTT. This codes for CASSLYAGGVSPLHF. This sequence joins TRBV5-8 and TRBJ1-6; 7 nucleotides agree with TRBD1. The CDR3 spans 15 residues. V was pared by 2 bases and J by 9 bases, with 8 bases of the junction left unmatched. Germline CDR1 is SGHTS and CDR2 is YDEGEE.

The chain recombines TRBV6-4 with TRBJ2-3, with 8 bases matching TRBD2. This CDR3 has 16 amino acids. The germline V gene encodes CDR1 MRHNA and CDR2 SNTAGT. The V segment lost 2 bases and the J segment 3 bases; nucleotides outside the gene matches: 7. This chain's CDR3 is CASSDRPAGVTDTQYF. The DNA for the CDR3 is TGTGCCAGCAGTGACCGACCAGCGGGAGTGACAGATACGCAGTATTTT.

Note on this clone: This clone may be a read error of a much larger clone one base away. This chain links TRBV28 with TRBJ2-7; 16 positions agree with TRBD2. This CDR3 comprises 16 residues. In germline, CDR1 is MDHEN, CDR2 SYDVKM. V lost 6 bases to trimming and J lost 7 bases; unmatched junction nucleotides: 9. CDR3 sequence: CASSTMGLAGGGEQYF. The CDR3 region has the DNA TGTGCCAGCAGCACCATGGGACTAGCGGGAGGGGGGGAGCAGTACTTC.

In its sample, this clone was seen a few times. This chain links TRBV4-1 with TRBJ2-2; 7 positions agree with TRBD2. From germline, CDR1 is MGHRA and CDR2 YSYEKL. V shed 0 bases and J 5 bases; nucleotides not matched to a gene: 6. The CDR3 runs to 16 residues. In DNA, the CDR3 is TGCGCCAGCAGCCAAGACTGGGCGGGAGTTACCGGGGAGCTGTTTTTT. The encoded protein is CASSQDWAGVTGELFF.

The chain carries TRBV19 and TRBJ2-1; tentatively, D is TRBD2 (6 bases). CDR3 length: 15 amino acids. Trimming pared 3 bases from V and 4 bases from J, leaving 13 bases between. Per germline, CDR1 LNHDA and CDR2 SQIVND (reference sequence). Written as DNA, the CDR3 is TGTGCCAGTAGTATTCTGCGGGAAGCTTACAATGAGCAGTTCTTC. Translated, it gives CASSILREAYNEQFF.

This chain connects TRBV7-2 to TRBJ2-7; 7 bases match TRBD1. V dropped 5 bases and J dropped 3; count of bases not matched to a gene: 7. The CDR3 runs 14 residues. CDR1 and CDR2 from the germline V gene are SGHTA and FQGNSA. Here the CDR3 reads CASSPATGYYEQYF. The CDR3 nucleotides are TGTGCCAGCAGCCCGGCGACAGGGTACTACGAGCAGTACTTC.

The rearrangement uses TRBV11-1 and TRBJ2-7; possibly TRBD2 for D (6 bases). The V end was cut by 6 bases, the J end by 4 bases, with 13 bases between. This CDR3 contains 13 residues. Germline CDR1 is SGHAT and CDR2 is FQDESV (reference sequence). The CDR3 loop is CASRAAGSYEQYF. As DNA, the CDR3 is TGTGCCAGCAGAGCAGCGGGCAGTTACGAGCAGTACTTC.

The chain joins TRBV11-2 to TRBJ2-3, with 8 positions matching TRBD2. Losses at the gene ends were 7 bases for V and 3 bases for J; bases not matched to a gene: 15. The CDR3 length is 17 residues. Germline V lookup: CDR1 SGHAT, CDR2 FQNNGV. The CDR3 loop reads CASTLGAGGGRTDTQYF. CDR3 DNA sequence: TGTGCCAGCACCCTCGGGGCGGGAGGCGGTAGGACAGATACGCAGTATTTT.

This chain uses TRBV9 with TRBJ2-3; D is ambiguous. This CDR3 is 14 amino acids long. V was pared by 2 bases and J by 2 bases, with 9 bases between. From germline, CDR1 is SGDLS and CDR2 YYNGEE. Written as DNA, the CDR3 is TGTGCCAGCAGCGTGGCCCCAACCACAGATACGCAGTATTTT. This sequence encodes CASSVAPTTDTQYF.

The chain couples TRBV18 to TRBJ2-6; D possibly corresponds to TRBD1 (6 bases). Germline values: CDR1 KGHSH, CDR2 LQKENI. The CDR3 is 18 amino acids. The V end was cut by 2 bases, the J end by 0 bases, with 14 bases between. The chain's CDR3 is CASSPGAGAPSGANVLTF. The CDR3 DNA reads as TGTGCCAGCTCACCAGGGGCAGGGGCCCCCTCTGGGGCCAACGTCCTGACTTTC.

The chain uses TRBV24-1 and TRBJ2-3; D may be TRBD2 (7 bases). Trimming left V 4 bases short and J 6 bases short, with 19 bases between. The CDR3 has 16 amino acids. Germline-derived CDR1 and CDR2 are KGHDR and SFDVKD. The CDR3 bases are TGTGCCACCAGTGACCATTCAGGGGAGGGTCCCGATACGCAGTATTTT. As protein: CATSDHSGEGPDTQYF.

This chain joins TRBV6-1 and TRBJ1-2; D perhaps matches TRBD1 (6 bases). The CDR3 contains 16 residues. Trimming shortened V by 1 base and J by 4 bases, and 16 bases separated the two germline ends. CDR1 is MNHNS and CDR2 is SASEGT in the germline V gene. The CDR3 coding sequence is TGTGCCAGCAGTGAAGGCCGAGGGGGGGTGGGCTATGGCTACACCTTC. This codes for CASSEGRGGVGYGYTF.

CDR3 protein: CASSTGTGVVAEAFF. CDR3 sequence (DNA): TGTGCCAGCAGCACAGGGACAGGGGTCGTTGCTGAAGCTTTCTTT. The V and J genes are TRBV9 and TRBJ1-1; 10 nucleotides match TRBD1. The germline gives CDR1 SGDLS, CDR2 YYNGEE. The CDR3 consists of 15 residues. Trimming took 4 bases from V and 6 from J; bases not matched to a gene: 9.

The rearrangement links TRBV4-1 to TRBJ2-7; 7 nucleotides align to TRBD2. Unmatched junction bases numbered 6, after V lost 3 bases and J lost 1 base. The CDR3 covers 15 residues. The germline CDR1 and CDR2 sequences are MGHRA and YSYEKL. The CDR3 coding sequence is TGCGCCAGCAGCCACGGACTAGTAGGGTCCTACGAGCAGTACTTC. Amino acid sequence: CASSHGLVGSYEQYF.

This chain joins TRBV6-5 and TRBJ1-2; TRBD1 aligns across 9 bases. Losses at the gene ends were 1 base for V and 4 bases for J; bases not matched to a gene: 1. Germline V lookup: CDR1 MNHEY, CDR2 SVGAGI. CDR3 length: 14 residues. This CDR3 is CASSYLDRGYGYTF. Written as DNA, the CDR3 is TGTGCCAGCAGTTACTTGGACAGGGGCTATGGCTACACCTTC.

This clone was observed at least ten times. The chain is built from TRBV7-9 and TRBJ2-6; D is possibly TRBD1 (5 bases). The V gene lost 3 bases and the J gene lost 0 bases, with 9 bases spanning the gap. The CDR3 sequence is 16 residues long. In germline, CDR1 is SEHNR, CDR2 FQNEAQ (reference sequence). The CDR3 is CASSLSQGSGANVLTF. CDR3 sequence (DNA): TGTGCCAGCAGCTTGTCCCAGGGCTCTGGGGCCAACGTCCTGACTTTC.

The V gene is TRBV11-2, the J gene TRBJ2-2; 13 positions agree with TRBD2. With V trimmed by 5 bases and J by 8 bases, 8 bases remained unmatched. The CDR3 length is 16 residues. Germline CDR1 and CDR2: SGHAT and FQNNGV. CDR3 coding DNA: TGTGCCAGCAGCCCTAGGGGACTAGCGGGATTGGGGGAGCTGTTTTTT. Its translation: CASSPRGLAGLGELFF.

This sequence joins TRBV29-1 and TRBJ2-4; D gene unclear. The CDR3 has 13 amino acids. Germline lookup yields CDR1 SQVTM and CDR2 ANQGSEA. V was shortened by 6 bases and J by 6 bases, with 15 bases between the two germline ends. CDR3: CSVPGSPTNIQYF. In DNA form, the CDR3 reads TGCAGCGTACCGGGTTCTCCTACAAACATTCAGTACTTC.

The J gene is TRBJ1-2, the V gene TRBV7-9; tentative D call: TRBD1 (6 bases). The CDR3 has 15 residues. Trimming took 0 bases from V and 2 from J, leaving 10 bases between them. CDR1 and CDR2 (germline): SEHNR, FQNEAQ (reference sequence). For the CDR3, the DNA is TGTGCCAGCAGCTTAGCGGTCCAGGGGAACTATGGCTACACCTTC. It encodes CASSLAVQGNYGYTF. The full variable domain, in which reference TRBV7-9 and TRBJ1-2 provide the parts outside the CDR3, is DTGVSQNPRHKITKRGQNVTFRCDPISEHNRLYWYRQTLGQGPEFLTYFQNEAQLEKSRLLSDRFSAERPKGSFSTLEIQRTEQGDSAMYLCASSLAVQGNYGYTFGSGTRLTVV.

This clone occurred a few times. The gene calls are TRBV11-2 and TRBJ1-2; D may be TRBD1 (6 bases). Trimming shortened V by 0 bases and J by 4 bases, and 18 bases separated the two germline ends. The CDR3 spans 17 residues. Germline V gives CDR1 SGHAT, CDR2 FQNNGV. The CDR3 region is CASSLERVGAVGYGYTF. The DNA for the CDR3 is TGTGCCAGCAGCTTAGAGAGGGTGGGGGCCGTCGGCTATGGCTACACCTTC.

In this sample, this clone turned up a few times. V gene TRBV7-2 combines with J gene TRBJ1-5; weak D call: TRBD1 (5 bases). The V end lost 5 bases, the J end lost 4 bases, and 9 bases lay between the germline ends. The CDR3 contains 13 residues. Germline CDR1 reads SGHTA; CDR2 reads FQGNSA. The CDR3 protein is CASSHRGNQPQHF. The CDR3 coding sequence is TGTGCCAGCAGCCACCGGGGGAATCAGCCCCAGCATTTT.

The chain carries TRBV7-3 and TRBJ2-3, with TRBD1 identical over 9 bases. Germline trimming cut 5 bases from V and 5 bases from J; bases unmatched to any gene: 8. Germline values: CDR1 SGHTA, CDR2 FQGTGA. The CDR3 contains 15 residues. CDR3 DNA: TGTGCCAGCAGCCCCACAGGGGGCCGGGGAGATACGCAGTATTTT. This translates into CASSPTGGRGDTQYF.

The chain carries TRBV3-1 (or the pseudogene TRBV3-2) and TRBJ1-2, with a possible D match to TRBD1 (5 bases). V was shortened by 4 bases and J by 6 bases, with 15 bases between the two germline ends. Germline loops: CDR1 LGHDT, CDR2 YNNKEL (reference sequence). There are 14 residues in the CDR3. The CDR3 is CASSPRGDINGYTF. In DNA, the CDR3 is TGTGCCAGCAGCCCCCGGGGGGATATTAATGGCTACACCTTC.

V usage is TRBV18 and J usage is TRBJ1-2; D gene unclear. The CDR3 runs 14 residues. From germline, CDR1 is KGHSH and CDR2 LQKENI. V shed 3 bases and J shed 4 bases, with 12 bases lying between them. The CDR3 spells CASSPERGSYGYTF. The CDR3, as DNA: TGTGCCAGCTCACCGGAGAGAGGGTCCTATGGCTACACCTTC.